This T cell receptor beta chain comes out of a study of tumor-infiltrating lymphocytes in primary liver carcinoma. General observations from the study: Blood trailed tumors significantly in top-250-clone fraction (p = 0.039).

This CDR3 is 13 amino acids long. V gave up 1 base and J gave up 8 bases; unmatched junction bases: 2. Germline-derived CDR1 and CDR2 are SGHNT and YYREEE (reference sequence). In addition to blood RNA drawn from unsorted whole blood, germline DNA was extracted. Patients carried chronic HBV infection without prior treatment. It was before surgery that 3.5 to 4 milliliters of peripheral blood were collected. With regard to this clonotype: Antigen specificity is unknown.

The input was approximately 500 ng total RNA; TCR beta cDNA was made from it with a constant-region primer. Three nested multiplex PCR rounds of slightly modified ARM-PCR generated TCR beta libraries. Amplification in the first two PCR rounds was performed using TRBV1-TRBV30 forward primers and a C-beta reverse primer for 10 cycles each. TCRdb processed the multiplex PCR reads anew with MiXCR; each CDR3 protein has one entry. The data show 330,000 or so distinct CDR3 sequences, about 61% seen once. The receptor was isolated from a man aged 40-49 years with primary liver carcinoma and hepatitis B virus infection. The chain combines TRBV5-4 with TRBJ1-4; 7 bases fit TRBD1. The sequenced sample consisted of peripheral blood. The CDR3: CASSLTGDEKLFF. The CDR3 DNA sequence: TGTGCCAGCAGCTTGACAGGGGACGAAAAACTGTTTTTT.